The 26 T cell receptor beta chains given below trace back to one sample, sequenced in a study of CD4+ T cells in melanoma. Using immunoSEQ multiplex PCR, the repertoire was profiled, and TCRdb retains in-frame clones only, with some absent. The data contain roughly 110,000 clones, approximately 90% of them singletons. The sample taken for sequencing was peripheral blood. All receptors derive from a human donor with melanoma.

The V gene is TRBV5-6, the J gene TRBJ2-7, with 11 bases matching TRBD2. V gave up 4 bases and J gave up 6 bases; unmatched junction bases: 15. The CDR3 loop spans 17 amino acids. The germline V gene encodes CDR1 SGHDT and CDR2 YYEEEE. CDR3: CASSPLLTSGRGGEQYF. CDR3 nucleotides: TGTGCCAGCAGCCCACTCCTAACTAGCGGGAGAGGAGGCGAGCAGTACTTC.

This clone was detected a few times. The V gene is TRBV28, the J gene TRBJ1-2; D unresolved. The germline V gene encodes CDR1 MDHEN and CDR2 SYDVKM. V was cut by 6 bases and J by 4 bases, with 15 bases left in between. This CDR3 has 14 residues. The CDR3 region has the DNA TGTGCCAGCAGGTCGTTCGTCAGGCCCTATGGCTACACCTTC. Translating gives CASRSFVRPYGYTF.

The V gene is TRBV19, the J gene TRBJ2-1; D remains unclear. The CDR3 loop spans 11 amino acids. From germline, CDR1 is LNHDA and CDR2 SQIVND (reference sequence). Trimming removed 2 bases at V and 7 bases at J, with 3 bases between. As DNA, the CDR3 is TGTGCCAGTAGTATATCGAATGAGCAGTTCTTC. It yields the protein CASSISNEQFF.

The rearrangement uses TRBV5-1 and TRBJ1-1, with 9 nucleotides matching TRBD1. From germline, CDR1 is SGHRS and CDR2 YFSETQ. The CDR3 spans 15 residues. J gave up 5 bases and V 4 bases, and 9 bases lay outside the gene matches. CDR3 protein: CASSTLQGARTEAFF. CDR3 DNA sequence: TGCGCCAGCAGCACCCTACAGGGGGCGAGGACTGAAGCTTTCTTT. The entire variable domain, with the rest obtained from reference TRBV5-1 and TRBJ1-1, is as follows: KAGVTQTPRYLIKTRGQQVTLSCSPISGHRSVSWYQQTPGQGLQFLFEYFSETQRNKGNFPGRFSGRQFSNSRSEMNVSTLELGDSALYLCASSTLQGARTEAFFGQGTRLTVV.

The chain employs TRBV29-1 and TRBJ2-5; 9 bases are a match to TRBD1. The CDR3 totals 13 residues. V shed 3 bases, J shed 5 bases, and the junction held 4 bases outside the gene matches. Germline V gene sequence: CDR1 SQVTM, CDR2 ANQGSEA. The CDR3 DNA is TGCAGCGTTGAGTGGACAGGGGTGGAGACCCAGTACTTC. This gives the protein CSVEWTGVETQYF.

The chain uses TRBV5-1 and TRBJ2-3; 8 positions match TRBD2. This CDR3 region has 15 residues. Germline loops: CDR1 SGHRS, CDR2 YFSETQ. V lost 2 bases, J lost 4 bases, and 6 bases stayed unmatched. This CDR3 reads CASSFGTSRADTQYF. Here the CDR3 DNA reads TGCGCCAGCAGCTTCGGGACTAGTCGGGCAGATACGCAGTATTTT.

For this clone: Mismatch with germline at one junction end may stem from a read error. The V and J genes are TRBV7-2 and TRBJ1-3, with D perhaps TRBD1 (5 bases). Germline CDR1 SGHTA, CDR2 FQGNSA. CDR3 size: 15 residues. The CDR3 region is CASSLAGVSGNTIYF. The CDR3 coding sequence is TGTGCCAGCAGCCTAGCGGGGGTCTCTGGAAACACCATATATTTT.

The chain is built from TRBV10-3 and TRBJ2-3; D might be TRBD1 (5 bases). Trimming removed 8 bases at V and 0 bases at J, with 12 bases between. Germline V lookup: CDR1 ENHRY, CDR2 SYGVKD. The CDR3 runs 14 residues. The CDR3 is CAIRPGSSTDTQYF. CDR3 nucleotides: TGTGCCATCCGTCCAGGGTCTAGCACAGATACGCAGTATTTT.

The V call is TRBV11-2, the J call TRBJ1-3; D unclear. CDR3 size: 14 residues. V lost 4 bases and J 0 bases, leaving 7 bases between the germline ends. The germline CDR1 and CDR2 sequences are SGHAT and FQNNGV. In DNA, the CDR3 is TGTGCCAGCAGCTCACGGGCCTCTGGAAACACCATATATTTT. This encodes CASSSRASGNTIYF. Drawing the rest from reference TRBV11-2 and TRBJ1-3, the complete variable domain is EAGVAQSPRYKIIEKRQSVAFWCNPISGHATLYWYQQILGQGPKLLIQFQNNGVVDDSQLPKDRFSAERLKGVDSTLKIQPAKLEDSAVYLCASSSRASGNTIYFGEGSWLTVV.

The chain combines TRBV15 with TRBJ2-2; D is unresolved. Trimming cost V 0 bases and J 1 base, with 3 bases left between them. The CDR3 contains 14 residues. CDR1 is LNHNV, CDR2 YYDKDF, per germline (reference sequence). As DNA, the CDR3 is TGTGCCACCAGCAGAGACGGGAACACCGGGGAGCTGTTTTTT. Translating gives CATSRDGNTGELFF.

The chain carries TRBV2 and TRBJ1-1; no firm D call. Per the germline V gene, CDR1 is SNHLY and CDR2 is FYNNEI. Trimming left V 6 bases short and J 0 bases short, with 11 bases between. The CDR3 runs 14 residues. The CDR3 coding sequence is TGTGCCAGCAGATTCGTGGGGATGAACACTGAAGCTTTCTTT. Translating gives CASRFVGMNTEAFF. Full variable domain (rest looked up from reference TRBV2 and TRBJ1-1): EPEVTQTPSHQVTQMGQEVILRCVPISNHLYFYWYRQILGQKVEFLVSFYNNEISEKSEIFDDQFSVERPDGSNFTLKIRSTKLEDSAMYFCASRFVGMNTEAFFGQGTRLTVV.

The rearrangement uses TRBV5-4 and TRBJ2-7; 9 bases match TRBD2. J lost 6 bases, V lost 1 base, and 8 bases had no gene match. Germline CDR1 is SGHNT and CDR2 is YYREEE (reference sequence). The CDR3 has 15 residues. CDR3 sequence: CASSLSRAGGSEQYF. The DNA for the CDR3 is TGTGCCAGCAGCTTGTCACGAGCGGGGGGATCCGAGCAGTACTTC.

The rearrangement uses TRBV5-1 and TRBJ2-1; 9 nucleotides line up with TRBD2. Looked up from germline, CDR1 is SGHRS and CDR2 is YFSETQ. With V trimmed by 4 bases and J by 0 bases, 5 bases remained unmatched. There are 16 residues in the CDR3. In DNA, the CDR3 is TGCGCCAGCAGCCAGACTAGCGGAGTCTCCTACAATGAGCAGTTCTTC. This sequence encodes CASSQTSGVSYNEQFF.

The chain joins TRBV28 to TRBJ2-1, with 9 nucleotides matching TRBD1. The CDR3 is 14 amino acids. Germline values: CDR1 MDHEN, CDR2 SYDVKM. V was pared by 5 bases and J by 7 bases, with 6 bases of the junction left unmatched. DNA for the CDR3: TGTGCCAGCAGTCGGACAGGGGTGAAAAATGAGCAGTTCTTC. Translation: CASSRTGVKNEQFF.

This chain links TRBV18 with TRBJ2-2; D is undetermined. The CDR3 covers 12 residues. Germline CDR1 KGHSH, CDR2 LQKENI. V lost 4 bases, J lost 3 bases, and 3 bases lay in between. DNA for the CDR3: TGTGCCAGCTCACTCTACACCGGGGAGCTGTTTTTT. As protein: CASSLYTGELFF.

The V and J genes are TRBV10-3 and TRBJ2-3; D uncertain. CDR3 length equals 13 residues. With 2 bases removed from V and 4 bases from J, the gap between germline ends came to 7 bases. The V gene's germline CDR1 is ENHRY and CDR2 SYGVKD. The CDR3 loop reads CAISEAVADTQYF. The CDR3 DNA reads as TGTGCCATCAGTGAGGCGGTTGCAGATACGCAGTATTTT.

In this sample, this clone turned up once. Here the CDR3 reads CASSQTAYNEQFF. The CDR3 DNA follows: TGTGCCAGCAGCCAAACTGCTTACAATGAGCAGTTCTTC. The chain couples TRBV11-3 to TRBJ2-1; D unresolved. V was trimmed by 5 bases and J by 4 bases, leaving 9 bases between them. The CDR3 runs to 13 residues. Germline CDR1 is SGHNT and CDR2 is YENEEA.

DNA for the CDR3: TGTGCCAGCAGCGATAGCGATGCAGATACGCAGTATTTT. Translation: CASSDSDADTQYF. V usage is TRBV2 and J usage is TRBJ2-3, with a possible D match to TRBD2 (5 bases). Germline V gene lookup returns CDR1 SNHLY and CDR2 FYNNEI. V was pared by 6 bases and J by 4 bases, with 11 bases between. This CDR3 is 13 amino acids long. Full variable domain (rest looked up from reference TRBV2 and TRBJ2-3): EPEVTQTPSHQVTQMGQEVILRCVPISNHLYFYWYRQILGQKVEFLVSFYNNEISEKSEIFDDQFSVERPDGSNFTLKIRSTKLEDSAMYFCASSDSDADTQYFGPGTRLTVL.

This CDR3 is CATREGRFNSPLHF. The CDR3 coding sequence is TGTGCCACCCGGGAGGGAAGGTTTAATTCACCCCTCCACTTT. The chain carries TRBV15 and TRBJ1-6, with unresolved D. Trimming cost V 8 bases and J 6 bases, with 14 bases left between them. The CDR3 totals 14 residues. Germline CDR1 LNHNV, CDR2 YYDKDF (reference sequence).

The sample holds a few counts of this clone. This chain links TRBV15 with TRBJ2-1; 8 bases are a match to TRBD2. V lost 0 bases, J lost 0 bases, and 16 bases stayed unmatched. CDR3 length equals 21 residues. Germline V gene sequence: CDR1 LNHNV, CDR2 YYDKDF (reference sequence). The CDR3 spells CATSRDWYLAGSVSSYNEQFF. CDR3 in DNA: TGTGCCACCAGCAGAGATTGGTATCTAGCGGGCTCTGTTAGCTCCTACAATGAGCAGTTCTTC.

The chain recombines TRBV27 with TRBJ1-3; 7 bases fit TRBD1. Germline V gives CDR1 MNHEY, CDR2 SMNVEV (reference sequence). The CDR3 covers 14 residues. Trimming removed 10 bases from V and 0 bases from J; junction bases left unmatched: 6. The CDR3 DNA reads TGTGCCACCCGGGACAGATTCTCTGGAAACACCATATATTTT. Its translation: CATRDRFSGNTIYF.

The chain carries TRBV30 and TRBJ1-4; D gene unclear. The CDR3 has 16 amino acids. V was cut by 0 bases and J by 7 bases, with 18 bases left in between. Germline V gives CDR1 GTSNPN, CDR2 SVGIG (reference sequence). CDR3 protein: CAWSVEWAAGGEKLFF. DNA for the CDR3: TGTGCCTGGAGTGTAGAATGGGCTGCGGGTGGTGAAAAACTGTTTTTT.

Here the CDR3 reads CASSEFANYGYTF. As DNA, the CDR3 is TGCGCCAGCAGCGAGTTTGCTAACTATGGCTACACCTTC. The chain joins TRBV5-1 to TRBJ1-2; no clear D gene. Germline values: CDR1 SGHRS, CDR2 YFSETQ. This CDR3 has 13 amino acids. Trimming took 4 bases from V and 0 from J, leaving 7 bases between them.

This clone was picked up one time. This rearrangement joins TRBV7-2 to TRBJ1-2; TRBD1 aligns across 9 bases. The V gene's germline CDR1 is SGHTA and CDR2 FQGNSA. Unmatched junction bases numbered 13, after V lost 1 base and J lost 7 bases. The CDR3 extends over 17 amino acids. CDR3 DNA sequence: TGTGCCAGCAGCTTAGGGTCCACACAGGGACAGGGAGGTGGCTACACCTTC. Its translation: CASSLGSTQGQGGGYTF.

The V gene is TRBV28, the J gene TRBJ2-1; no clear D. The CDR3 sequence is 12 residues long. Trimming cost V 5 bases and J 6 bases, with 8 bases left between them. CDR1 is MDHEN, CDR2 SYDVKM, per germline. CDR3 DNA: TGTGCCAGCAGTATCCTTACCAATGAGCAGTTCTTC. Its translation: CASSILTNEQFF.

In its sample, this clone was seen once. The chain combines TRBV27 with TRBJ1-1; the D gene is possibly TRBD1 (6 bases). CDR1 is MNHEY, CDR2 SMNVEV, per germline (reference sequence). The CDR3 loop spans 15 amino acids. V was trimmed by 5 bases and J by 1 base, leaving 14 bases between them. This CDR3 reads CASSARGGPNTEAFF. The CDR3 DNA reads TGTGCCAGCAGTGCCCGTGGGGGGCCGAACACTGAAGCTTTCTTT.